This T cell receptor beta chain was identified in a study of cytomegalovirus exposure and HLA in healthy donors. It was with 60 Vbeta and 13 Jbeta primers that the PCR ran. Assay: immunoSEQ multiplex PCR; the TCRdb copy retains only in-frame clones and omits some. Of about 110,000 clones listed, 65% to 80% are singletons. Note on this clone: Its antigen is undetermined.

Study-level results: Association of 16,951 TCR beta sequences with HLA alleles was found at 0.05 false discovery rate in a later analysis.

With 1 base removed from V and 1 base from J, the gap between germline ends came to 11 bases. CDR1 and CDR2 from the germline V gene are SGHRS and YFSETQ. The CDR3 contains 15 residues. The J gene is TRBJ1-1, the V gene TRBV5-1; D gene ambiguous. The sequencing input was PBMCs. The receptor was isolated from a woman aged 55-70 years in good health and CMV-seropositive. CDR3 sequence reads: CASSLQPGENTEAFF. The DNA for the CDR3 is TGCGCCAGCAGCTTGCAGCCAGGCGAGAACACTGAAGCTTTCTTT. Full variable domain (remainder filled in from reference TRBV5-1 and TRBJ1-1): KAGVTQTPRYLIKTRGQQVTLSCSPISGHRSVSWYQQTPGQGLQFLFEYFSETQRNKGNFPGRFSGRQFSNSRSEMNVSTLELGDSALYLCASSLQPGENTEAFFGQGTRLTVV.